Below are 6 T cell receptor beta chains sequenced from a single sample in a study of T cell repertoires in cytomegalovirus infection. TCRdb reprocessed the reads with MiXCR, giving one entry per CDR3 protein. Among 100,000 or so distinct CDR3 sequences listed, more than 20% were seen once. The specimen was CD8+ T cells from PBMCs. The receptor source for this set is a human donor in good health (CMV status not recorded). Some clones in this sample may be carry-over from other donors' samples.

This clonotype has a handful of counts. The chain links TRBV4-3 to TRBJ1-1; D is possibly TRBD1 (5 bases). The germline V and J ends were trimmed by 0 bases and 3 bases, with 14 bases remaining between them. Looked up from germline, CDR1 is LGHNA and CDR2 is YSLEER. CDR3 length: 16 residues. CDR3 DNA: TGCGCCAGCAGCCAAGATGGGGCAGGGAGGGACACTGAAGCTTTCTTT. Translating it yields CASSQDGAGRDTEAFF.

This clonotype came up a few times. The chain combines TRBV29-1 with TRBJ2-7; D not certain. This CDR3 is built from 12 residues. CDR1 is SQVTM and CDR2 is ANQGSEA in the germline V gene. V was pared by 4 bases and J by 5 bases, with 12 bases between. The CDR3 DNA reads as TGCAGCGTTGCAAGGGCTGGGAACGAGCAGTACTTC. It specifies CSVARAGNEQYF.

This clonotype was found many times. The genes are TRBV28 and TRBJ1-4; D unclear. V lost 3 bases to trimming and J lost 5 bases, with 7 bases between them. The CDR3 has 13 amino acids. The germline CDR1 and CDR2 sequences are MDHEN and SYDVKM. The CDR3 protein is CASSFDGNEKLFF. Written as DNA, the CDR3 is TGTGCCAGCAGTTTTGATGGAAATGAAAAACTGTTTTTT.

V gene TRBV12-3 or TRBV12-4 combines with J gene TRBJ1-5; D is ambiguous. CDR3 length equals 12 residues. V gave up 3 bases and J gave up 9 bases, with 9 bases separating them. The CDR3 loop is CASSLGSGPQHF. The CDR3 DNA reads as TGTGCCAGCAGTTTGGGGTCCGGGCCCCAGCATTTT.

The chain combines TRBV2 with TRBJ1-4, with 9 bases aligning to TRBD1. Looked up from germline, CDR1 is SNHLY and CDR2 is FYNNEI. There are 14 residues in the CDR3. The J segment lost 7 bases and the V segment lost 7 bases, leaving 7 bases of the junction unmatched. Here the CDR3 reads CASTDRGGFEKLFF. The CDR3 nucleotides are TGTGCCAGCACCGACAGGGGGGGATTTGAAAAACTGTTTTTT.

This clonotype was seen repeatedly, ten times or more. The chain employs TRBV7-2 and TRBJ1-1; 7 nucleotides line up with TRBD1. J was trimmed by 1 base and V by 5 bases; bases with no gene match: 10. CDR1 is SGHTA, CDR2 FQGNSA, per germline. The CDR3 covers 16 residues. Here the CDR3 DNA reads TGTGCCAGCAGCCGTCGACAGGGCCTTCCGAACACTGAAGCTTTCTTT. Translating it yields CASSRRQGLPNTEAFF.